These 8 T cell receptor beta chains originate from one sample sequenced in a study of blood T cells in healthy people across ages. Primed by a sample-barcoded 5' primer and a J-beta primer mix, a second PCR proceeded for 7 to 11 cycles. TCRdb processed the 5' RACE reads anew with MiXCR; each CDR3 protein has one entry. The table lists about 1.6 million distinct CDR3 sequences, around 36% of them singletons. Material: blood. The receptors shown here come from a woman aged 25-40 years in good health.

This clonotype was counted only a few times. The rearrangement joins TRBV20-1 to TRBJ2-1, with D hard to call. This CDR3 is built from 15 residues. Trimming removed 6 bases at V and 7 bases at J, with 22 bases between. The germline V gene encodes CDR1 DFQATT and CDR2 SNEGSKA (reference sequence). The CDR3 DNA reads as TGCAGTGCCCAATCTCATGGGGTATTCATAAATGAGCAGTTCTTC. Residues: CSAQSHGVFINEQFF.

This clonotype has a handful of counts. This chain joins TRBV29-1 and TRBJ1-2, with 10 bases identical to TRBD1. The germline gives CDR1 SQVTM, CDR2 ANQGSEA. The J segment lost 3 bases and the V segment lost 5 bases, leaving 6 bases of the junction unmatched. The CDR3 totals 14 residues. CDR3 in amino acids: CSVRDRGPYYGYTF. CDR3 sequence (DNA): TGCAGCGTTCGAGACAGGGGGCCTTACTATGGCTACACCTTC.

This chain links TRBV4-1 with TRBJ1-6, with no clear D. Germline lookup yields CDR1 MGHRA and CDR2 YSYEKL. V shed 5 bases and J shed 9 bases, with 17 bases lying between them. The CDR3 is 15 residues long. CDR3 loop: CASSVGGTTASPLHF. The CDR3 DNA follows: TGCGCCAGCAGCGTGGGTGGCACCACGGCTTCACCCCTCCACTTT.

In regard to this clonotype: It may be a read error: a sequence one base away is much more abundant. Given the absence of the conserved phenylalanine or tryptophan at the CDR3 end, a read error is likely. The rearrangement uses TRBV4-1 and TRBJ1-2; TRBD1 agrees at 10 bases. The CDR3 is made up of 17 amino acids. The germline V gene has CDR1 MGHRA and CDR2 YSYEKL. The ends lost 4 bases at V and 2 bases at J; junction bases unmatched: 10. CDR3 in DNA: TGCGCCAGCAGCCCCATCAGACAGGGGGCAGGGAACTATGGCTACACCTGC. Its translation: CASSPIRQGAGNYGYTC.

The chain joins TRBV3-1 to TRBJ2-2; possibly TRBD1 or TRBD2 for D (5 bases each). The ends were cut back, 10 bases at V and 5 bases at J, with 20 bases in the middle. Germline values: CDR1 LGHDT, CDR2 YNNKEL (reference sequence). CDR3 size: 15 residues. The CDR3 reads CANCPGRRSTGELFF. The CDR3 nucleotides are TGTGCCAATTGTCCGGGACGACGCTCAACCGGGGAGCTGTTTTTT.

This chain links TRBV20-1 with TRBJ2-1; 14 bases align to TRBD2. V shed 6 bases, J shed 7 bases, and the junction held 5 bases outside the gene matches. CDR1 is DFQATT, CDR2 SNEGSKA, per germline (reference sequence). The length of the CDR3 is 14 residues. The CDR3 coding sequence is TGCAGTGCCCGCTGGACTAGCGGGAGGAATGAGCAGTTCTTC. Protein sequence: CSARWTSGRNEQFF.

The CDR3 sequence is CASSVSLQTEAFF. In DNA form, the CDR3 reads TGTGCCAGCAGCGTATCCCTCCAGACTGAAGCTTTCTTT. The rearrangement uses TRBV9 and TRBJ1-1; D is uncertain. Trimming removed 1 base at V and 5 bases at J, with 9 bases between. Germline CDR1 SGDLS, CDR2 YYNGEE. The CDR3 is made up of 13 amino acids.

A few counts support this clonotype. The chain carries TRBV29-1 and TRBJ2-3, with D unresolved. V shed 0 bases and J shed 4 bases, with 8 bases lying between them. CDR1 SQVTM and CDR2 ANQGSEA come from the germline V gene. The CDR3 is made up of 13 amino acids. CDR3 amino acids: CSVEDRLADTQYF. As DNA, the CDR3 is TGCAGCGTTGAAGATCGTCTCGCAGATACGCAGTATTTT.